This T cell receptor (beta chain) emerged from a study of blood T cell repertoires in COVID-19. Study background: Nucleic acid was either cDNA or gDNA, and it came from T cells, B-cell-depleted T cells, or PBMCs.

Repertoires were generated with immunoSEQ multiplex PCR, while TCRdb's copy carries only in-frame clones and drops some. The profile shows over 150,000 clones, roughly four fifths of them singletons. Per the germline V gene, CDR1 is KGHSH and CDR2 is LQKENI. V was cut by 4 bases and J by 5 bases, with 11 bases left in between. This CDR3 is built from 13 residues. The sample consisted of peripheral blood. The clonotype was recovered from a woman aged 55-69 years with acute or convalescent COVID-19. This chain connects TRBV18 to TRBJ2-5, with TRBD2 as a possible D gene (5 bases). CDR3 coding DNA: TGTGCCAGCTCACGCGCCCCGGGGGAGACCCAGTACTTC. This codes for CASSRAPGETQYF.